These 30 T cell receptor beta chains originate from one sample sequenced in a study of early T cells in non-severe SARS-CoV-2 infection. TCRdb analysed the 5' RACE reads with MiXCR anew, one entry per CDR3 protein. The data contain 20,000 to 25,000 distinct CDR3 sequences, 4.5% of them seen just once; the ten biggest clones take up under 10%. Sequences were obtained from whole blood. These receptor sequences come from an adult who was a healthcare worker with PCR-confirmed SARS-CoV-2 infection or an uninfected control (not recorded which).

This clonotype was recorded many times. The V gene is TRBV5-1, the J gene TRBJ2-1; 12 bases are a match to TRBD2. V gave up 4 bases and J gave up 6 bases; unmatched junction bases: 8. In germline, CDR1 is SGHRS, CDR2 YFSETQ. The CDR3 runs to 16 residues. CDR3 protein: CASSLTLAGGPNEQFF. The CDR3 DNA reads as TGCGCCAGCAGCCTGACTCTAGCGGGGGGGCCCAATGAGCAGTTCTTC.

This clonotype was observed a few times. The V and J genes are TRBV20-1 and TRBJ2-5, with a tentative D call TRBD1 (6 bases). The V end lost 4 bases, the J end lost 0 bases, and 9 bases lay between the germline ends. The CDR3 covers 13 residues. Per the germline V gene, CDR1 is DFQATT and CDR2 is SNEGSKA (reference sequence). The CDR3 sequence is CSAIGQYQETQYF. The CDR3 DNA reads TGCAGTGCTATCGGACAGTACCAAGAGACCCAGTACTTC.

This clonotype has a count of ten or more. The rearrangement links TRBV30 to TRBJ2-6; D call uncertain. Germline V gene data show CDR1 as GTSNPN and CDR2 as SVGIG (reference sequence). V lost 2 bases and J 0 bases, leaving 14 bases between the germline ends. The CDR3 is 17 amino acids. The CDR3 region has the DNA TGTGCCTGGAGTACCTCATACTTGAGCTCTGGGGCCAACGTCCTGACTTTC. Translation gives CAWSTSYLSSGANVLTF.

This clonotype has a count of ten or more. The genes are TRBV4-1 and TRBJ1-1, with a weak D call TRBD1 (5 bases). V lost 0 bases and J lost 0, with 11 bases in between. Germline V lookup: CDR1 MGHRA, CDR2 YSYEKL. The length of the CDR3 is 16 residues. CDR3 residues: CASSQEYRRMNTEAFF. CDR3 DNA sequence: TGCGCCAGCAGCCAAGAATACAGGAGGATGAACACTGAAGCTTTCTTT.

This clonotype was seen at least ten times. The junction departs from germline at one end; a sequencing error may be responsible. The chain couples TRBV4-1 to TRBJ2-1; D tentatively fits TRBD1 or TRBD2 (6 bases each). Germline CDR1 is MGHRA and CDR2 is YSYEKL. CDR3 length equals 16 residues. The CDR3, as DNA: TGCGCCAGCAGTCAAGCATCCGGGGGCGTTCACAATGAGCAGTTCTTC. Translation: CASSQASGGVHNEQFF.

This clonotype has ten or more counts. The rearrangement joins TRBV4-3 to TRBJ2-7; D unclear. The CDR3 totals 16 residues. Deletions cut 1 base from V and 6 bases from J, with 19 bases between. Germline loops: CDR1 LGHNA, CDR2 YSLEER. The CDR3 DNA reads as TGCGCCAGCAGCCAAGTTATCGGATCACCTAGGGCCGAGCAGTACTTC. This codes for CASSQVIGSPRAEQYF.

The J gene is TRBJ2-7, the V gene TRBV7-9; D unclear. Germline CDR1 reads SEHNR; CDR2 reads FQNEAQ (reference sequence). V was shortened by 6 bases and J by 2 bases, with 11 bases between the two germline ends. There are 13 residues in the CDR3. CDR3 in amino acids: CASRMDPAYEQYF. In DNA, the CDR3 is TGTGCCAGCAGGATGGACCCAGCCTACGAGCAGTACTTC.

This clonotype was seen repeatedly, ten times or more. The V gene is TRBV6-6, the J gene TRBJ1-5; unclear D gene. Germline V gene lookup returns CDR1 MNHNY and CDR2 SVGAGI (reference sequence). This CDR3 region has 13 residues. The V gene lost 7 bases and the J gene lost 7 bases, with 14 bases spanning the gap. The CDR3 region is CASTVTPGQPQHF. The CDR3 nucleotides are TGTGCCAGCACCGTGACCCCTGGGCAGCCCCAGCATTTT.

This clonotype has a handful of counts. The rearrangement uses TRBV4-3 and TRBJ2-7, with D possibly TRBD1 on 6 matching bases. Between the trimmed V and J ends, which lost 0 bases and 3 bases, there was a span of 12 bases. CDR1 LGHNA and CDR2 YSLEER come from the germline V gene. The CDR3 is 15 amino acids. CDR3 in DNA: TGCGCCAGCAGCCAAGATCGGGGACACTTCTACGAGCAGTACTTC. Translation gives CASSQDRGHFYEQYF.

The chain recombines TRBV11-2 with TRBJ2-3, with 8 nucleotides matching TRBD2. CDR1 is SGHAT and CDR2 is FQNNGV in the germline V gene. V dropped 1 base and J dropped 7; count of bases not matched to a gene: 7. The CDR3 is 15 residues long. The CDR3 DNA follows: TGTGCCAGCAGCTTAGTAGCGGGGAGCTATTATACGCAGTATTTT. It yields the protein CASSLVAGSYYTQYF.

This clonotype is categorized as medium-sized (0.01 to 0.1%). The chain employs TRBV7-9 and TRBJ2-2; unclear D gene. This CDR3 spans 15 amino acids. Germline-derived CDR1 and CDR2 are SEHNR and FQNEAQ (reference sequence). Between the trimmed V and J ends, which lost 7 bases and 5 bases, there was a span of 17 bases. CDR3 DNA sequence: TGTGCCAGCATCAGAACCGGCGCTACGACCGGGGAGCTGTTTTTT. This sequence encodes CASIRTGATTGELFF.

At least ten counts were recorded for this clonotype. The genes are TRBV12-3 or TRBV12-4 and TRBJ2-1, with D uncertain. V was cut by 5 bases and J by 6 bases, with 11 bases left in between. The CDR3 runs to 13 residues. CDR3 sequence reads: CASSPTTLNEQFF. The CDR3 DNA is TGTGCCAGCAGTCCCACGACCCTCAATGAGCAGTTCTTC.

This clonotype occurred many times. The chain's CDR3 is CSVLDREAFF. The CDR3 nucleotides are TGCAGCGTTCTTGACAGAGAAGCTTTCTTT. The chain links TRBV29-1 to TRBJ1-1, with a weak D call TRBD1 (5 bases). Trimming stripped 5 bases from V and 8 bases from J, with 9 bases between. Looked up from germline, CDR1 is SQVTM and CDR2 is ANQGSEA. The CDR3 covers 10 residues.

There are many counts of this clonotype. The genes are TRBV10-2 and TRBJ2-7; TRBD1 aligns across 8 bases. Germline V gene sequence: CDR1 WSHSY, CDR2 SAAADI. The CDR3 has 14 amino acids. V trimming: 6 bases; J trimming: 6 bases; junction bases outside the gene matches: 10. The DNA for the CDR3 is TGCGCCAGCAGGGCGGCAGGGGGCAATCCCGAGCAGTACTTC. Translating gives CASRAAGGNPEQYF.

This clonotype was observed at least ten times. CDR3 in amino acids: CASSFGDSPETQYF. CDR3 coding DNA: TGTGCCAGCAGCTTCGGGGACAGTCCAGAGACCCAGTACTTC. The rearrangement uses TRBV7-9 and TRBJ2-5; 7 nucleotides align to TRBD1. The CDR3 contains 14 residues. Looked up from germline, CDR1 is SEHNR and CDR2 is FQNEAQ (reference sequence). After removal of 3 bases from V and 4 bases from J, the junction contained 5 bases not matched to a gene.

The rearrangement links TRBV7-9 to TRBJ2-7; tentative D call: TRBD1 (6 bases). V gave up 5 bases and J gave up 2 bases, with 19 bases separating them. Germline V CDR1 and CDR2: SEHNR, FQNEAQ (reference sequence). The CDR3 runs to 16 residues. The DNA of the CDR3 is TGTGCCAGCAGCCCGCTGCAGGGGTTCGATCCCTACGAGCAGTACTTC. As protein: CASSPLQGFDPYEQYF.

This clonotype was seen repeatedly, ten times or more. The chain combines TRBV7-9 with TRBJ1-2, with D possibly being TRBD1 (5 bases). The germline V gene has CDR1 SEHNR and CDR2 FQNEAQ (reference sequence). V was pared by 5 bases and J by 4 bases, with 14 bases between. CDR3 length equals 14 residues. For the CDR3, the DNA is TGTGCCAGCAGCCACGCAGGGCTCGCCTATGGCTACACCTTC. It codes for CASSHAGLAYGYTF.

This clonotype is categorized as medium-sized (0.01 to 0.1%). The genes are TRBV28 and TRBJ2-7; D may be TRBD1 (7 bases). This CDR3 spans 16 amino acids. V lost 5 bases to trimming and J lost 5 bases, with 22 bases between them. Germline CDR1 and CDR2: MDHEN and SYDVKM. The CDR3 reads CASSTAQGGPLDEQYF. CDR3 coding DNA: TGTGCCAGCAGTACCGCCCAGGGGGGACCCCTTGACGAGCAGTACTTC.

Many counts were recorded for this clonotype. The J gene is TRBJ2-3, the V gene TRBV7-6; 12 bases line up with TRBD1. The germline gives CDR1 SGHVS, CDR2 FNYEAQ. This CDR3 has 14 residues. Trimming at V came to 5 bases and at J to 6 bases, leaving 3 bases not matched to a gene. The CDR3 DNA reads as TGTGCCAGCAGCCCGGGACAGGGGGCCGATACGCAGTATTTT. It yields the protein CASSPGQGADTQYF.

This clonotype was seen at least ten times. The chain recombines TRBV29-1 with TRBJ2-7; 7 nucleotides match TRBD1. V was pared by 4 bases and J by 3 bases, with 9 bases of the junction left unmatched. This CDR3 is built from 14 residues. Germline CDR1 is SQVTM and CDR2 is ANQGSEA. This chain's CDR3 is CSVVTGKQIYEQYF. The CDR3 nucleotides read TGCAGCGTTGTGACAGGGAAACAAATCTACGAGCAGTACTTC.

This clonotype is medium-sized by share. CDR3: CASSLVNLLSTDTQYF. DNA of the CDR3: TGTGCCAGCAGCTTAGTTAACCTCCTTAGCACAGATACGCAGTATTTT. The gene calls are TRBV7-2 and TRBJ2-3; D gene uncertain. V shed 1 base and J shed 0 bases, with 11 bases lying between them. Germline CDR1 is SGHTA and CDR2 is FQGNSA. The CDR3 covers 16 residues.

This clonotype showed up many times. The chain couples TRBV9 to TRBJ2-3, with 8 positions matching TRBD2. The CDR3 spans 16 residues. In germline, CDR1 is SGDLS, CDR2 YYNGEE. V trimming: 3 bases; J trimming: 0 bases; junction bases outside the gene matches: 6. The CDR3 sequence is CASSASGGLSTDTQYF. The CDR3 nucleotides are TGTGCCAGCAGCGCAAGCGGGGGACTTAGCACAGATACGCAGTATTTT.

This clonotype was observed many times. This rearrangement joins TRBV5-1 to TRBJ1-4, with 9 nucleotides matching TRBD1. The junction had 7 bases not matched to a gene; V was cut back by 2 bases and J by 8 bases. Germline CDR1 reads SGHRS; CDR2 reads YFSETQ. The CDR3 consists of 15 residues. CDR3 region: CASSLQTGGREKLFF. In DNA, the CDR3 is TGCGCCAGCAGCTTACAGACAGGGGGAAGAGAAAAACTGTTTTTT. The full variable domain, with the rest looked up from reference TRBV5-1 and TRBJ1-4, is KAGVTQTPRYLIKTRGQQVTLSCSPISGHRSVSWYQQTPGQGLQFLFEYFSETQRNKGNFPGRFSGRQFSNSRSEMNVSTLELGDSALYLCASSLQTGGREKLFFGSGTQLSVL.

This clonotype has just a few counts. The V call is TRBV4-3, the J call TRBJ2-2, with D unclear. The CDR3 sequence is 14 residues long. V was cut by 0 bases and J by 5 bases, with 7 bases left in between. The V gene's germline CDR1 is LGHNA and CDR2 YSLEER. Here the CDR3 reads CASSQELLTGELFF. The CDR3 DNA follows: TGCGCCAGCAGCCAAGAGCTTTTGACCGGGGAGCTGTTTTTT.

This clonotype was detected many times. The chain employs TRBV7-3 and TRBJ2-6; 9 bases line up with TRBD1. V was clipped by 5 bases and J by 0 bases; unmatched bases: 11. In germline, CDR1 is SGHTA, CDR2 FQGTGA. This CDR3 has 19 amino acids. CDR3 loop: CASSPTDRGYISGANVLTF. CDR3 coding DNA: TGTGCCAGCAGCCCTACTGACAGGGGGTATATCTCTGGGGCCAACGTCCTGACTTTC.

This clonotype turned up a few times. The CDR3 sequence is CASSWTGGGYGYTF. In DNA, the CDR3 is TGTGCCAGCAGTTGGACAGGGGGTGGCTATGGCTACACCTTC. The chain joins TRBV7-9 to TRBJ1-2, with TRBD1 identical over 10 bases. Trimming cost V 6 bases and J 4 bases; bases outside gene matches: 5. Germline CDR1 reads SEHNR; CDR2 reads FQNEAQ (reference sequence). The CDR3 is 14 amino acids.

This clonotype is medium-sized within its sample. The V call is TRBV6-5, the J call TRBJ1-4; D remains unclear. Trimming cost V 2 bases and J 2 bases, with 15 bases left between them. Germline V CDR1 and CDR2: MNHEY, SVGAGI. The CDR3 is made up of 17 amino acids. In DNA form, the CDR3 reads TGTGCCAGCAGTTACAGGACCCCCGGGAAGACTAATGAAAAACTGTTTTTT. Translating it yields CASSYRTPGKTNEKLFF.

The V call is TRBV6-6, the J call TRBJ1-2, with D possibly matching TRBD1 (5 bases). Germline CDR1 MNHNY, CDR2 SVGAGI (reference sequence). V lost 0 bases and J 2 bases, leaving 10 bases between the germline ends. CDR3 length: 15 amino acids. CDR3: CASSYSDRLNYGYTF. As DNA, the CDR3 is TGTGCCAGCAGTTACTCTGACAGATTAAACTATGGCTACACCTTC.

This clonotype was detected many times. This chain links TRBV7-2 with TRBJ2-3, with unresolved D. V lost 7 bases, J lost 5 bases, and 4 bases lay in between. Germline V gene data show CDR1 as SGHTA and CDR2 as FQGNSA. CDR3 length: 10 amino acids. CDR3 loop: CASNRDTQYF. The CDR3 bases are TGTGCCAGCAATAGAGATACGCAGTATTTT.

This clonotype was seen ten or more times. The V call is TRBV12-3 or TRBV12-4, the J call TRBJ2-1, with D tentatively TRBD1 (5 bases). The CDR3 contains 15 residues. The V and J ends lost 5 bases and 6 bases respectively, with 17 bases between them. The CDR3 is CASSPPWVGLNEQFF. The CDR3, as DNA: TGTGCCAGCAGTCCCCCCTGGGTGGGGCTCAATGAGCAGTTCTTC.